This T cell receptor beta chain emerged from a study of CD8+ T cells in alopecia areata. On the study more broadly: A regimen of oral tofacitinib, 5 to 10 mg twice daily, was given to treated patients. Tofacitinib exposure lasted 6 to 18 months, followed by 6 months off drug.

After isolation, RNA underwent reverse transcription to generate cDNA as the sequencing template. Sequencing was performed with immunoSEQ multiplex PCR; in TCRdb, only in-frame clones are kept and a portion is missing. There are over 60,000 clones in the sample; around 45% occur only once, and about a fifth lies in the top ten. There are 14 residues in the CDR3. Germline CDR1 is SGDLS and CDR2 is YYNGEE. V dropped 3 bases and J dropped 7 bases, with 13 bases sitting between them. As to treatment: oral pan-JAK inhibitor, 5-10 mg twice daily. The chain joins TRBV9 to TRBJ2-2, with D unclear. The clonotype was recovered from a human donor with alopecia areata. Source: CD8+ T cells sorted from blood, taken at approximately week 39, from a patient treated with tofacitinib. The CDR3 loop is CASSGSHDGGELFF. CDR3 coding DNA: TGTGCCAGCAGCGGCTCTCACGACGGCGGGGAGCTGTTTTTT. Using reference TRBV9 and TRBJ2-2 for the parts outside the CDR3, the full variable domain is DSGVTQTPKHLITATGQRVTLRCSPRSGDLSVYWYQQSLDQGLQFLIQYYNGEERAKGNILERFSAQQFPDLHSELNLSSLELGDSALYFCASSGSHDGGELFFGEGSRLTVL.